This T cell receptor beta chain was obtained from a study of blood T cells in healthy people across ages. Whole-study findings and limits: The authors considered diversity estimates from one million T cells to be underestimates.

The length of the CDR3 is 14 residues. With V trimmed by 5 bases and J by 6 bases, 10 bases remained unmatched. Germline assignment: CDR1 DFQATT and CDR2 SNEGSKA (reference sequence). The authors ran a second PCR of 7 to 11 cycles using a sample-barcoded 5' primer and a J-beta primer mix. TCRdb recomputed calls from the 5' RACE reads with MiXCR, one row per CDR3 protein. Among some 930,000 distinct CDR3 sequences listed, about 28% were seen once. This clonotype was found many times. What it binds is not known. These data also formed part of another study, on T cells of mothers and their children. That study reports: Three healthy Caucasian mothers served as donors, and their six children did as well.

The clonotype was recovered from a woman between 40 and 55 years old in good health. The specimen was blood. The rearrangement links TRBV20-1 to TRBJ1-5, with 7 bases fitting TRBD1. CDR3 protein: CSAQGQSGSQPQHF. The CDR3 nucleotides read TGCAGTGCTCAGGGACAGTCGGGAAGTCAGCCCCAGCATTTT.